The 22 T cell receptor beta chains reported below all come from one sample, sequenced in a study of spatial heterogeneity in lung cancer. TCRdb reprocessed the 5' RACE reads via MiXCR and lists one record per CDR3 protein. The data show 8,800 or so distinct CDR3 sequences, over 3% seen once. Sample time point: blood taken at disease recurrence. Whole RNA was taken from tumor, nontumor lung or frozen PBMC; it was then sequenced unsorted. Sequenced here: PBMCs, sampled at recurrence. These receptors came from a female donor with early-stage non-small cell lung cancer.

This clonotype was observed many times. As an off-target read in a library built for alpha chains, this beta chain has a frequency of little significance. The rearrangement uses TRBV7-9 and TRBJ2-7; 11 bases are a match to TRBD2. Trimming at V came to 5 bases and at J to 6 bases, leaving 6 bases not matched to a gene. The V gene's germline CDR1 is SEHNR and CDR2 FQNEAQ (reference sequence). The CDR3 covers 14 residues. The DNA of the CDR3 is TGTGCCAGCAGCGCGCTAGCGGGGGGTGTCGAGCAGTACTTC. This encodes CASSALAGGVEQYF.

This clonotype ranks as medium-sized. Within a library made for alpha chains, this beta chain is off target, and its count is uninformative. The rearrangement uses TRBV20-1 and TRBJ2-1; 9 bases map to TRBD2. J was trimmed by 9 bases and V by 0 bases; bases with no gene match: 9. The CDR3 loop spans 15 amino acids. Germline V gene data show CDR1 as DFQATT and CDR2 as SNEGSKA (reference sequence). The CDR3 loop is CSARDRGLASAEQFF. The CDR3 coding sequence is TGCAGTGCTAGAGATCGGGGACTAGCTTCGGCTGAGCAGTTCTTC.

This clonotype occurred a few times. This beta chain is off target for a library built for alpha chains, so its abundance means little. This rearrangement joins TRBV5-1 to TRBJ2-5, with a weak D call TRBD1 (6 bases). The V and J ends lost 0 bases and 1 base respectively, with 13 bases between them. The germline gives CDR1 SGHRS, CDR2 YFSETQ. The CDR3 totals 16 residues. The CDR3 is CASSLGPGAGQETQYF. The CDR3, as DNA: TGCGCCAGCAGCTTGGGACCAGGGGCCGGCCAAGAGACCCAGTACTTC.

This clonotype has a count of ten or more. For a library built for alpha chains, this beta chain is a stray read; little rests on its size. This chain links TRBV27 with TRBJ1-2, with D possibly being TRBD1 (5 bases). V gave up 8 bases and J gave up 5 bases, with 24 bases separating them. Germline V lookup: CDR1 MNHEY, CDR2 SMNVEV (reference sequence). This CDR3 region has 16 residues. The CDR3 coding sequence is TGTGCCAGCGGGCCCTCAACCGACAGCAGGAGGTATGGCTACACCTTC. Translating it yields CASGPSTDSRRYGYTF.

A word on this clonotype: In a library made to pick up alpha chains, this beta chain is a stray read with a size that means little. This rearrangement joins TRBV6-5 to TRBJ2-5, with TRBD2 identical over 9 bases. V shed 4 bases and J 5 bases; nucleotides not matched to a gene: 5. The CDR3 is 14 residues long. Germline assignment: CDR1 MNHEY and CDR2 SVGAGI. Here the CDR3 reads CASSWRGGLETQYF. DNA of the CDR3: TGTGCCAGCAGTTGGCGGGGGGGCCTGGAGACCCAGTACTTC.

This clonotype was picked up many times. For a library built for alpha chains, this beta chain is a stray read; little rests on its size. This chain uses TRBV19 with TRBJ1-6; D is uncertain. The germline CDR1 and CDR2 sequences are LNHDA and SQIVND (reference sequence). Trimming took 3 bases from V and 9 from J, leaving 12 bases between them. The CDR3 is 14 amino acids. The DNA of the CDR3 is TGTGCCAGTAGTATTGTGAAACTCGGTTCACCCCTCCACTTT. It specifies CASSIVKLGSPLHF.

Details on this clonotype: Since the library was made to target alpha chains, this beta chain is a stray read and its abundance is not meaningful. CDR3 DNA: TGTGCCAGCAGCTTCCCCAGGGCGGGGGGCACCAACAATGAGCAGTTCTTC. Its protein is CASSFPRAGGTNNEQFF. The chain couples TRBV7-8 to TRBJ2-1, with 8 positions matching TRBD2. The CDR3 contains 17 residues. The V gene's germline CDR1 is SGHVS and CDR2 FQNEAQ. With 3 bases clipped from V and 5 bases from J, the junction kept 12 bases outside the gene matches.

In its sample, this clonotype was seen many times. Because the library targeted alpha chains, this beta chain is an off-target read whose size means little. The chain couples TRBV29-1 to TRBJ2-5; 7 bases are a match to TRBD2. The junction had 13 bases not matched to a gene; V was cut back by 7 bases and J by 5 bases. Germline CDR1 reads SQVTM; CDR2 reads ANQGSEA. The CDR3 consists of 14 residues. CDR3 nucleotide sequence: TGCAGCGCCCTCCAAATGATCGGGGGGGAGACCCAGTACTTC. Its translation is CSALQMIGGETQYF.

With regard to this clonotype: Within a library made for alpha chains, this beta chain is off target, and its count is uninformative. The chain carries TRBV12-3 or TRBV12-4 and TRBJ2-1; no firm D call. This CDR3 is 13 amino acids long. V was trimmed by 1 base and J by 10 bases, leaving 11 bases between them. Here the CDR3 reads CASSLEVGGEQFF. The CDR3 bases are TGTGCCAGCAGTTTAGAAGTCGGCGGAGAGCAGTTCTTC.

This clonotype was counted many times. This beta chain is a stray read from a library made for alpha chains; its abundance is not meaningful. This chain links TRBV2 with TRBJ2-5; 11 nucleotides align to TRBD2. Germline loops: CDR1 SNHLY, CDR2 FYNNEI. The CDR3 consists of 14 residues. Trimming at V came to 5 bases and at J to 4 bases, leaving 3 bases not matched to a gene. The CDR3 sequence: CASSSLAGGETQYF. The CDR3 DNA sequence: TGTGCCAGCAGTTCCCTAGCGGGGGGAGAGACCCAGTACTTC. The whole variable domain, filled in from reference TRBV2 and TRBJ2-5, reads EPEVTQTPSHQVTQMGQEVILRCVPISNHLYFYWYRQILGQKVEFLVSFYNNEISEKSEIFDDQFSVERPDGSNFTLKIRSTKLEDSAMYFCASSSLAGGETQYFGPGTRLLVL.

This clonotype has a count of ten or more. This beta chain lies outside the target of a library built for alpha chains; its clone size means little. J is TRBJ1-2 and V is TRBV9, with a tentative D call TRBD1 (6 bases). Germline V gene data show CDR1 as SGDLS and CDR2 as YYNGEE. CDR3 size: 14 residues. V lost 3 bases, J lost 4 bases, and 13 bases lay in between. CDR3 DNA: TGTGCCAGCAGCGCTCCCGGGACAATCTATGGCTACACCTTC. Its translation: CASSAPGTIYGYTF.

This clonotype qualifies as medium-sized (0.01 to 0.1%). This beta chain appears as a stray read in a library generated for alpha chains; its size is not informative. The rearrangement joins TRBV5-6 to TRBJ2-1; D not certain. The V end was cut by 0 bases, the J end by 4 bases, with 5 bases between. The CDR3 loop spans 13 amino acids. Germline assignment: CDR1 SGHDT and CDR2 YYEEEE. CDR3 residues: CASSLGAYNEQFF. CDR3 bases: TGTGCCAGCAGCTTGGGAGCATACAATGAGCAGTTCTTC.

This clonotype showed up many times. This beta chain appears as a stray read in a library generated for alpha chains; its size is not informative. Here the CDR3 reads CASSQAIANEQFF. CDR3 bases: TGTGCCAGCAGCCAAGCAATTGCGAATGAGCAGTTCTTC. This chain uses TRBV3-1 with TRBJ2-1; D call uncertain. Trimming took off 1 base at V and 7 bases at J, with 8 bases between the two ends. The CDR3 length is 13 residues. Germline CDR1 reads LGHDT; CDR2 reads YNNKEL (reference sequence).

Many counts were recorded for this clonotype. In a library made to pick up alpha chains, this beta chain is a stray read with a size that means little. The rearrangement uses TRBV7-2 and TRBJ2-7, with D tentatively TRBD1 or TRBD2 (5 bases each). From germline, CDR1 is SGHTA and CDR2 FQGNSA. V shed 3 bases and J shed 5 bases, with 11 bases lying between them. The CDR3 length is 13 residues. The CDR3: CASSFREGDEQYF. CDR3 DNA sequence: TGTGCCAGCAGCTTCCGGGAAGGGGACGAGCAGTACTTC. Full variable domain (missing parts from reference TRBV7-2 and TRBJ2-7): GAGVSQSPSNKVTEKGKDVELRCDPISGHTALYWYRQSLGQGLEFLIYFQGNSAPDKSGLPSDRFSAERTGGSVSTLTIQRTQQEDSAVYLCASSFREGDEQYFGPGTRLTVT.

This clonotype was picked up a small number of times. This beta chain slipped into a library made for alpha chains as a stray read, so its size is not meaningful. The chain employs TRBV30 and TRBJ2-2; D not certain. Germline V CDR1 and CDR2: GTSNPN, SVGIG (reference sequence). The CDR3 has 16 residues. V was cut by 5 bases and J by 2 bases, with 18 bases left in between. Here the CDR3 DNA reads TGTGCCTGGGTGATTAACCGGAAGGGCAACACCGGGGAGCTGTTTTTT. This codes for CAWVINRKGNTGELFF.

There are many counts of this clonotype. This beta chain lies outside the target of a library built for alpha chains; its clone size means little. This sequence joins TRBV7-2 and TRBJ2-5; TRBD2 matches 12 bases. This CDR3 has 16 amino acids. Trimming took 5 bases from V and 5 from J; bases not matched to a gene: 9. In germline, CDR1 is SGHTA, CDR2 FQGNSA. The CDR3: CASSRRGLAGSETQYF. The CDR3 DNA sequence: TGTGCCAGCAGCCGCCGGGGACTAGCGGGCTCGGAGACCCAGTACTTC.

This clonotype was observed at least ten times. This beta chain came through as a stray read in a library set up for alpha chains, and its size says little. V and J are TRBV4-1 and TRBJ2-7; TRBD1 is a possible D gene (7 bases). CDR1 is MGHRA and CDR2 is YSYEKL in the germline V gene. Trimming cost V 0 bases and J 3 bases, with 18 bases left between them. The CDR3 spans 17 residues. CDR3 in DNA: TGCGCCAGCAGCCAAGAAGCTACTGCGGGACAGATCTACGAGCAGTACTTC. Protein product: CASSQEATAGQIYEQYF.

At least ten counts were recorded for this clonotype. This beta chain represents an off-target read in a library built for alpha chains; its size is of limited meaning. CDR3 loop: CARDTSSSYEQYF. In DNA, the CDR3 is TGTGCCAGGGACACTTCAAGCTCCTACGAGCAGTACTTC. The gene calls are TRBV6-4 and TRBJ2-7, with TRBD1 as a possible D gene (5 bases). This CDR3 has 13 residues. V shed 9 bases and J shed 0 bases, with 12 bases lying between them. Germline CDR1 reads MRHNA; CDR2 reads SNTAGT.

This clonotype showed up many times. Little can be read into the size of this beta chain, an off-target read in a library designed for alpha chains. V usage is TRBV5-4 and J usage is TRBJ2-2; possibly TRBD2 for D (6 bases). There are 17 residues in the CDR3. Germline V gene data show CDR1 as SGHNT and CDR2 as YYREEE (reference sequence). Trimming took off 4 bases at V and 1 base at J, with 17 bases between the two ends. Here the CDR3 DNA reads TGTGCCAGCAGCCCGGCCTCGGGGGTGAGGAACACCGGGGAGCTGTTTTTT. It codes for CASSPASGVRNTGELFF.

Ten or more counts support this clonotype. The library was built for alpha chains, so this beta chain is an off-target read and its size means little. This rearrangement joins TRBV28 to TRBJ2-7; TRBD1 matches at 10 bases. Per germline, CDR1 MDHEN and CDR2 SYDVKM. V lost 3 bases, J lost 1 base, and 9 bases stayed unmatched. The CDR3 sequence is 17 residues long. In DNA, the CDR3 is TGTGCCAGCAGTTTTAGCCCCTGGGACAGGGGTTCCTACGAGCAGTACTTC. Amino acid sequence: CASSFSPWDRGSYEQYF.

This clonotype is classed as medium-sized. As an off-target read in a library built for alpha chains, this beta chain has a frequency of little significance. The J gene is TRBJ1-1, the V gene TRBV4-3; D unclear. Germline assignment: CDR1 LGHNA and CDR2 YSLEER. CDR3 size: 15 residues. Deletions cut 3 bases from V and 0 bases from J, with 11 bases between. CDR3 loop: CASSQDRSMNTEAFF. CDR3 in DNA: TGCGCCAGCAGCCAGGACCGCTCAATGAACACTGAAGCTTTCTTT.

This clonotype has ten or more counts. This beta chain appears as a stray read in a library generated for alpha chains; its size is not informative. The chain uses TRBV3-1 and TRBJ2-3, with D hard to call. Germline V lookup: CDR1 LGHDT, CDR2 YNNKEL (reference sequence). The CDR3 covers 13 residues. Deletions cut 0 bases from V and 3 bases from J, with 4 bases between. DNA for the CDR3: TGTGCCAGCAGCCAAGACACGACAGATACGCAGTATTTT. Protein sequence: CASSQDTTDTQYF.